This T cell receptor beta chain originates from a study of radiation and T cells in renal cell carcinoma. This clone is labeled as medium-sized. Its antigen remains unidentified. Profiling relied on immunoSEQ multiplex PCR, and the TCRdb table lists in-frame clones only, not all of them. The sample lists fewer than 90,000 clones; 65% to 90% were seen once. The study, taken as a whole, reports: Pretreatment tumor biopsies were lacking, so baseline clonotypes are unknown. In blood, top tumor clones expanded by 2 weeks, shrinking by 4.

The sample's time point: blood 2 weeks post-SBRT. Sample treatment: 15 Gy SBRT to primary tumor, nephrectomy 4 weeks later. After SBRT, blood was collected at 2 and 4 weeks, plus baseline. Per the germline V gene, CDR1 is GTSNPN and CDR2 is SVGIG (reference sequence). Trimming cost V 5 bases and J 8 bases, with 15 bases left between them. This CDR3 contains 13 residues. The chain uses TRBV30 and TRBJ1-4; D perhaps matches TRBD1 (6 bases). The source material was blood, sampled from a patient whose treatment included radiotherapy and nephrectomy. This TCR was sampled from a woman aged 45-65 years with renal cell carcinoma. CDR3 coding DNA: TGTGCCTGGGCACAGGGATGGGAGGAAAAACTGTTTTTT. This encodes CAWAQGWEEKLFF.